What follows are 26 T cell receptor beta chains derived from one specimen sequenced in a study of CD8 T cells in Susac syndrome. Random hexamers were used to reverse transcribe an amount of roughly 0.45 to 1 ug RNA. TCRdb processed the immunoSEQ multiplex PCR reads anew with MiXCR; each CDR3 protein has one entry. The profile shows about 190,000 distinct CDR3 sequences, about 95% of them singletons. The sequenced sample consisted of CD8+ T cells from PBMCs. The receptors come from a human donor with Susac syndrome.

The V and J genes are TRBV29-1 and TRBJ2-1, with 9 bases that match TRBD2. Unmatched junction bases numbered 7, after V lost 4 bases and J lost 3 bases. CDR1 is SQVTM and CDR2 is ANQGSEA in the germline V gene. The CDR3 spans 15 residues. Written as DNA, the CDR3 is TGCAGCGTTGTCTCTGGCGGGGGGGTCTACAATGAGCAGTTCTTC. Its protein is CSVVSGGGVYNEQFF.

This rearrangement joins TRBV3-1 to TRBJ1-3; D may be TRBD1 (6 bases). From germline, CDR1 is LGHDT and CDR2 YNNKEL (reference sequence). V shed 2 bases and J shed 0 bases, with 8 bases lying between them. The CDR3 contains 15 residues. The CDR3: CASSQTGSSGNTIYF. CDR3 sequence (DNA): TGTGCCAGCAGCCAAACAGGGAGCTCTGGAAACACCATATATTTT.

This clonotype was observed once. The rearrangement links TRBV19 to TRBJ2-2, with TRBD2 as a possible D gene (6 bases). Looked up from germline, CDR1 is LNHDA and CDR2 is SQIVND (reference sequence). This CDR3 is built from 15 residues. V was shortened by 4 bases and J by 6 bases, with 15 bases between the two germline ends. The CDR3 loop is CASSTGFSGAGELFF. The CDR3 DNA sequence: TGTGCCAGTAGTACCGGTTTTAGCGGAGCCGGGGAGCTGTTTTTT.

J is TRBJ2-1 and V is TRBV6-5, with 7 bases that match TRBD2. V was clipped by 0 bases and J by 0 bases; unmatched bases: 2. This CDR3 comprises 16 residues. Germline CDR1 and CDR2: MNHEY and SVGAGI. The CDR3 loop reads CASSYSAGDSYNEQFF. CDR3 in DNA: TGTGCCAGCAGTTACTCTGCGGGAGACTCCTACAATGAGCAGTTCTTC.

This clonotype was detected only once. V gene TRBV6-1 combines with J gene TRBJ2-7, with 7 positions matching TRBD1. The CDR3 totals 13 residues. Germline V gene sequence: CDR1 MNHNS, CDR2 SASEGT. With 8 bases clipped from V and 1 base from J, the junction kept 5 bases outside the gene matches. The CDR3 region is CASEGQASYEQYF. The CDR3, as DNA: TGTGCCAGCGAAGGACAGGCGTCCTACGAGCAGTACTTC.

Here the CDR3 reads CAWKGDTEAFF. CDR3 nucleotide sequence: TGTGCCTGGAAGGGGGACACTGAAGCTTTCTTT. This sequence joins TRBV30 and TRBJ1-1, with D tentatively TRBD1 (6 bases). CDR1 is GTSNPN and CDR2 is SVGIG in the germline V gene (reference sequence). CDR3 length equals 11 residues. V shed 4 bases and J shed 3 bases, with 6 bases lying between them.

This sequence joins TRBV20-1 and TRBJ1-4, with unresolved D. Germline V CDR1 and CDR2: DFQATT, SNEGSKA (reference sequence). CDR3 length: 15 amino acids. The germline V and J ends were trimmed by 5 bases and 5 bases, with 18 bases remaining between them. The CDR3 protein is CSALLVREVNEKLFF. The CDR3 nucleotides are TGCAGTGCTCTGTTAGTGAGGGAAGTAAATGAAAAACTGTTTTTT.

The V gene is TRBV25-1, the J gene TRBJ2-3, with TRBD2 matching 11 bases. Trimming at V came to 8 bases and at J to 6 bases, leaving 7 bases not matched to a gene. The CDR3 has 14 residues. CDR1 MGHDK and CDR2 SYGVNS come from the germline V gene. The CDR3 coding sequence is TGTGCCAGCCATAGCGGGGGGGCTTGGGATACGCAGTATTTT. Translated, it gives CASHSGGAWDTQYF.

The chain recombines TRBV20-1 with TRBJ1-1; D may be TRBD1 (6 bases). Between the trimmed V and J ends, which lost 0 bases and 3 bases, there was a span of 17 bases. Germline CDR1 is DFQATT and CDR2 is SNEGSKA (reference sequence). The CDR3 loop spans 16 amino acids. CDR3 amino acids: CSARDLKQGLDTEAFF. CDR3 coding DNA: TGCAGTGCTAGAGATCTGAAACAGGGTTTGGACACTGAAGCTTTCTTT.

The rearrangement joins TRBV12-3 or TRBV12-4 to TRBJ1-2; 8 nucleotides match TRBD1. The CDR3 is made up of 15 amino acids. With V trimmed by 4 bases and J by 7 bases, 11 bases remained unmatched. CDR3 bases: TGTGCCAGCAGTTCCCAGACAGGGGAGATGGGTGGCTACACCTTC. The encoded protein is CASSSQTGEMGGYTF.

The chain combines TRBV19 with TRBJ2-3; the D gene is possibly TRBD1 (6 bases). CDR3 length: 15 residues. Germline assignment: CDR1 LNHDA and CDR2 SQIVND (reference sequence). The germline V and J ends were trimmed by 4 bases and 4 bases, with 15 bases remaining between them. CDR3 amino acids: CASSRWGRGSDTQYF. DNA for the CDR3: TGTGCCAGTAGTAGATGGGGCAGGGGTTCAGATACGCAGTATTTT.

The CDR3 coding sequence is TGTGCCAGCAGCCAAGATTTTAGGGCTAGCGGGATTTCCTACGAGCAGTACTTC. Translated: CASSQDFRASGISYEQYF. The chain is built from TRBV3-1 and TRBJ2-7, with TRBD2 matching over 9 bases. CDR1 and CDR2 (germline): LGHDT, YNNKEL (reference sequence). The CDR3 runs to 18 residues. Unmatched junction bases numbered 10, after V lost 0 bases and J lost 1 base.

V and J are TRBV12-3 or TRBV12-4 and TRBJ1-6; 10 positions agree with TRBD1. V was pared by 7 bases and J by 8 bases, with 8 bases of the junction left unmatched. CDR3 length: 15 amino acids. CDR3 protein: CASKTGTGVHSPLHF. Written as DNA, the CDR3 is TGTGCCAGCAAAACCGGGACAGGGGTACATTCACCCCTCCACTTT.

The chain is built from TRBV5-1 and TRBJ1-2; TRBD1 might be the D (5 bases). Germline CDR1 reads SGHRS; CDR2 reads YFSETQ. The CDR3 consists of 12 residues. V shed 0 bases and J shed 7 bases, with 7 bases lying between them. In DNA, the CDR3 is TGCGCCAGCAGCTTGGACGGGGGTGGCTACACCTTC. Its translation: CASSLDGGGYTF.

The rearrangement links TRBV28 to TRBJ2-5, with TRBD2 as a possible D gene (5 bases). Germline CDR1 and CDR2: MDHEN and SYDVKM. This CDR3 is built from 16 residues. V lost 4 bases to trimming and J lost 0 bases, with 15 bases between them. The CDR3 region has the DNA TGTGCCAGCAGTTCCCCCCGAGAAGCGGACCAAGAGACCCAGTACTTC. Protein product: CASSSPREADQETQYF.

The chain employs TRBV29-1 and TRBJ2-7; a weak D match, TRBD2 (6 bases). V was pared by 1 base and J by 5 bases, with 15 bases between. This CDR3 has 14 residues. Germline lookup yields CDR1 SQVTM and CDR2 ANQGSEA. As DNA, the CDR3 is TGCAGCGTTGAAGGGGGCGGGAATGGAAACGAGCAGTACTTC. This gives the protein CSVEGGGNGNEQYF.

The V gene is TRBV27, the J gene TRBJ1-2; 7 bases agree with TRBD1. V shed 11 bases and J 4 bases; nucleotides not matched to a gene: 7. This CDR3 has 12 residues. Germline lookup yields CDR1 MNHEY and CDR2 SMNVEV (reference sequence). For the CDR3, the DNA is TGTGCCGCAGGGGGGAGGGTCTATGGCTACACCTTC. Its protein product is CAAGGRVYGYTF.

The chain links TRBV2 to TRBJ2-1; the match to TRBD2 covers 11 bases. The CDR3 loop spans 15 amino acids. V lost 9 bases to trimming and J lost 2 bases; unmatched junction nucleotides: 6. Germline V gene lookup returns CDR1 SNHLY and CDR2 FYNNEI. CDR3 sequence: CARRYSGGAYNEQFF. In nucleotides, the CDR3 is TGTGCCAGACGTTATAGCGGGGGGGCCTACAATGAGCAGTTCTTC.

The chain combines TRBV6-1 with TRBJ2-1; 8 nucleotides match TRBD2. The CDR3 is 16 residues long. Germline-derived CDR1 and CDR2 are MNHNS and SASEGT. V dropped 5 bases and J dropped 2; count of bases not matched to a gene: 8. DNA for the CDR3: TGTGCCAGCAGTCTTGATAGCGGGGCTACCTACAATGAGCAGTTCTTC. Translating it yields CASSLDSGATYNEQFF.

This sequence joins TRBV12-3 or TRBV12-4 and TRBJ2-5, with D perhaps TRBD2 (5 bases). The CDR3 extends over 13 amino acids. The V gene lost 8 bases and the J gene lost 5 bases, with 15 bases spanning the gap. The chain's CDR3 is CASRSHGEETQYF. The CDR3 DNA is TGTGCCAGCCGCTCCCATGGGGAGGAGACCCAGTACTTC.

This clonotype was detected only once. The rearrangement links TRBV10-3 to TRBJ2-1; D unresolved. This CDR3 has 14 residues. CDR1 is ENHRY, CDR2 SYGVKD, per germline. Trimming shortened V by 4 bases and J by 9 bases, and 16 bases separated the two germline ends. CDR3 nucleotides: TGTGCCATCAGTGCGGACCCTACGCCAATTGAGCAGTTCTTC. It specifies CAISADPTPIEQFF.

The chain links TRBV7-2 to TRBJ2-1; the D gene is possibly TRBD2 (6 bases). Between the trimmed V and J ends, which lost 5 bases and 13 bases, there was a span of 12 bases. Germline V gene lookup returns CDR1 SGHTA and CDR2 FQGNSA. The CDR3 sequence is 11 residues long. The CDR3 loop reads CASSQGGDQFF. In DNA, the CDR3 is TGTGCCAGCAGCCAGGGCGGGGATCAGTTCTTC.

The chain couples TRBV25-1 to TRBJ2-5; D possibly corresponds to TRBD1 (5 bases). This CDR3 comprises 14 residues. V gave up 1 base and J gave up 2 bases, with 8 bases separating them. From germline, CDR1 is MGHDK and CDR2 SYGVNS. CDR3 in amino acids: CASSELTVQETQYF. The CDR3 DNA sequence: TGTGCCAGCAGTGAATTGACAGTTCAAGAGACCCAGTACTTC.

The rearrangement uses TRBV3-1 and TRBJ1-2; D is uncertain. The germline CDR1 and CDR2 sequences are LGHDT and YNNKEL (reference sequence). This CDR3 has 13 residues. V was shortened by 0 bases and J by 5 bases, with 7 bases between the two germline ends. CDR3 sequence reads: CASSQETLYGYTF. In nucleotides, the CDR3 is TGTGCCAGCAGCCAAGAGACCTTGTATGGCTACACCTTC.

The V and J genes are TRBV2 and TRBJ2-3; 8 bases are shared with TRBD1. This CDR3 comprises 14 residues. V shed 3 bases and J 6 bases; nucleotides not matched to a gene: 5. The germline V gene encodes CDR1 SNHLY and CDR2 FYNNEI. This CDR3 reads CASSDSGGADTQYF. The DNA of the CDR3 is TGTGCCAGCAGTGATTCAGGGGGCGCGGATACGCAGTATTTT.

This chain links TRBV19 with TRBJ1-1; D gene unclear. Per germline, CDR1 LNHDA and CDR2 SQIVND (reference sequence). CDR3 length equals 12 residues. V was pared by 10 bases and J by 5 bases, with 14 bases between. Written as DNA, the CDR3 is TGTGCCACTCAAATGGAGGGAACTGAAGCTTTCTTT. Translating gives CATQMEGTEAFF. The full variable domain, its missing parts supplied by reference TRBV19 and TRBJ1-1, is DGGITQSPKYLFRKEGQNVTLSCEQNLNHDAMYWYRQDPGQGLRLIYYSQIVNDFQKGDIAEGYSVSREKKESFPLTVTSAQKNPTAFYLCATQMEGTEAFFGQGTRLTVV.